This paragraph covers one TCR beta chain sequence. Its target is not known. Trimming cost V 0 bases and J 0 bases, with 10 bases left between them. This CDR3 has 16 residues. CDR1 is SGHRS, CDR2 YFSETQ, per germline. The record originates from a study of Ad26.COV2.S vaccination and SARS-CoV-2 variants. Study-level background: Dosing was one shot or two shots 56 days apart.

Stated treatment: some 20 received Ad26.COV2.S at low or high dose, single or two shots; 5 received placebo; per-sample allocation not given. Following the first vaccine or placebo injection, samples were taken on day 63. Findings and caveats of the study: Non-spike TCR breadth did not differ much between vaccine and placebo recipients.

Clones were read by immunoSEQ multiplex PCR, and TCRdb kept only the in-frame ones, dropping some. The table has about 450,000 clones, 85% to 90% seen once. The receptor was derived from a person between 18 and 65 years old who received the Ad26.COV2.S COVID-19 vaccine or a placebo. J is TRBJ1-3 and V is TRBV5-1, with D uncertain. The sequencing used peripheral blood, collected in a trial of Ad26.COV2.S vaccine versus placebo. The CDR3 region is CASSLVDIRSGNTIYF. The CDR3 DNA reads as TGCGCCAGCAGCTTGGTCGATATCCGCTCTGGAAACACCATATATTTT.